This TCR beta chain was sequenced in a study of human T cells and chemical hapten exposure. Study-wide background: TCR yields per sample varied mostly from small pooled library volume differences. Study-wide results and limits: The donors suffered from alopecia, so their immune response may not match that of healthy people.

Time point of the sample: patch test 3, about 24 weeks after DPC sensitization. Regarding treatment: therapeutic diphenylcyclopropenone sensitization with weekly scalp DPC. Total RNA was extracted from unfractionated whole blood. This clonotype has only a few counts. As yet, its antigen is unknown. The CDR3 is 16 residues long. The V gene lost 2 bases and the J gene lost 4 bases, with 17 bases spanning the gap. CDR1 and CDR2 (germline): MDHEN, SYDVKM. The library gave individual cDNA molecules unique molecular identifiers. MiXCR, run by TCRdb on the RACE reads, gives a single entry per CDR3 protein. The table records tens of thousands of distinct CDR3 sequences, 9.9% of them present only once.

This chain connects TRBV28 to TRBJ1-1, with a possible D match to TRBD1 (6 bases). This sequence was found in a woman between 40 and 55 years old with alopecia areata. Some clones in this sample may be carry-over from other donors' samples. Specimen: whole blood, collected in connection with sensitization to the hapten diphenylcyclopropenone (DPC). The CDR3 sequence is CASSLGGMGGGTEAFF. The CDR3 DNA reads TGTGCCAGCAGTTTAGGGGGCATGGGGGGCGGCACTGAAGCTTTCTTT. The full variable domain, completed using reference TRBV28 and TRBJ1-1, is DVKVTQSSRYLVKRTGEKVFLECVQDMDHENMFWYRQDPGLGLRLIYFSYDVKMKEKGDIPEGYSVSREKKERFSLILESASTNQTSMYLCASSLGGMGGGTEAFFGQGTRLTVV.